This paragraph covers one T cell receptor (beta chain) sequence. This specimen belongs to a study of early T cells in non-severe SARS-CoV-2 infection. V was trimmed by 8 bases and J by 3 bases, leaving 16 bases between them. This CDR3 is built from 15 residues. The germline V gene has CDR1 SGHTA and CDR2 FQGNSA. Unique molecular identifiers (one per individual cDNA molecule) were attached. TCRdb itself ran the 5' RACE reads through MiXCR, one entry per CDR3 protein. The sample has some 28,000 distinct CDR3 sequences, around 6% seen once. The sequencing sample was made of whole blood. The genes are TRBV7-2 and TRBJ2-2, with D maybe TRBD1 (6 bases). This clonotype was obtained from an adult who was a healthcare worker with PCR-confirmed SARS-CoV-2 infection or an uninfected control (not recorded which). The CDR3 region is CASSSRTAYTGELFF. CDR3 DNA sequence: TGTGCCAGCTCCTCTCGGACAGCTTACACCGGGGAGCTGTTTTTT. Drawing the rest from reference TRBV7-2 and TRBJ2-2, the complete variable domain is GAGVSQSPSNKVTEKGKDVELRCDPISGHTALYWYRQSLGQGLEFLIYFQGNSAPDKSGLPSDRFSAERTGGSVSTLTIQRTQQEDSAVYLCASSSRTAYTGELFFGEGSRLTVL.